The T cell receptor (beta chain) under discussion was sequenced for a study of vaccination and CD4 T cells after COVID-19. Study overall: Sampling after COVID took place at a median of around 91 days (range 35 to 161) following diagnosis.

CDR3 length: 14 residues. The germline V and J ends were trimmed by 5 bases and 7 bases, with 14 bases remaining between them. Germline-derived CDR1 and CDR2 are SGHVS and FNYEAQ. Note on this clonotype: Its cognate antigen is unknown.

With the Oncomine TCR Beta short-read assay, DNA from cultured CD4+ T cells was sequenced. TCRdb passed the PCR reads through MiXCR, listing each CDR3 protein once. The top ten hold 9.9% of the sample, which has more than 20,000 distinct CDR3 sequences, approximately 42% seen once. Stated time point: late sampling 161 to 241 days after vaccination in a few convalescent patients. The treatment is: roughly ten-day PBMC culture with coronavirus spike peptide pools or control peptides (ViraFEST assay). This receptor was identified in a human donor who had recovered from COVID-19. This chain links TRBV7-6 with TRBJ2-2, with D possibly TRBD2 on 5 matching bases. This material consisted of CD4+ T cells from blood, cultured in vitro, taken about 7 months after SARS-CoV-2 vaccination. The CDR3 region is CASSIRTEGGELFF. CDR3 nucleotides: TGTGCCAGCAGCATCCGGACTGAGGGCGGGGAGCTGTTTTTT.